These T cell receptor beta chains were read from a single sample in a study of early T cells in non-severe SARS-CoV-2 infection. In TCRdb, the 5' RACE reads were re-called with MiXCR into one record per CDR3 protein. Of tens of thousands of distinct CDR3 sequences listed, 8.9% were seen once; the top ten hold around 17%. Sequencing input: whole blood. These receptors originate from an adult who was a healthcare worker with PCR-confirmed SARS-CoV-2 infection or an uninfected control (not recorded which). The CDR3 runs from the conserved cysteine through the conserved F or W. A D gene is named only where the DNA matches it firmly. Clone sizes are given selectively: once, few, many, or a class where the clone is expanded.

D: TRBD2
J: TRBJ2-1
V: TRBV29-1
length: 14
size: many
DNA: TGCAGCGTTGATACAACGGGACTAGCAGTTGAGCAGTTCTTC
CDR3: CSVDTTGLAVEQFF

D: -
J: TRBJ1-5
V: TRBV4-2
length: 14
size: few
DNA: TGTGCCAGCAGCCAACCAAATAGCAATCAGCCCCAGCATTTT
CDR3: CASSQPNSNQPQHF

D: -
J: TRBJ1-1
V: TRBV7-9
length: 13
size: few
DNA: TGTGCCAGCAGCTTTGCAGGGAGCACTGAAGCTTTCTTT
CDR3: CASSFAGSTEAFF

D: TRBD1
J: TRBJ2-2
V: TRBV3-1
length: 16
size: many
DNA: TGTGCCAGCAGCCAAGATATGACAGGGGTAGGCGGGGAGCTGTTTTTT
CDR3: CASSQDMTGVGGELFF

D: TRBD1
J: TRBJ1-1
V: TRBV12-3/TRBV12-4
length: 15
size: many
DNA: TGTGCCAGCAGTACGGGACAGGGCCCGCTGGACGGCGCTTTCTTT
CDR3: CASSTGQGPLDGAFF

D: -
J: TRBJ2-7
V: TRBV3-1
length: 18
size: -
DNA: TGTGCCAGCAGCCAAGACAGCATCTTTCGCTCCCTCCACTACGAGCAGTACTTC
CDR3: CASSQDSIFRSLHYEQYF

D: -
J: TRBJ2-7
V: TRBV27
length: 13
size: many
DNA: TGTGCCAGCGAGGCGCGGGATGGATCCGAGCAGTACTTC
CDR3: CASEARDGSEQYF

D: -
J: TRBJ2-5
V: TRBV6-5
length: 14
size: few
DNA: TGTGCCAGCAGTTACTTCCAGAATCAAGAGACCCAGTACTTC
CDR3: CASSYFQNQETQYF

D: -
J: TRBJ2-3
V: TRBV5-6
length: 14
size: many
DNA: TGTGCCAGCAGCTTGTTGTCTAGCACCCATACGCAGTATTTT
CDR3: CASSLLSSTHTQYF

D: -
J: TRBJ1-1
V: TRBV28
length: 13
size: -
DNA: TGTGCCAGCAGTTCTTCAGTGTATGCTGAAGCTTTCTTT
CDR3: CASSSSVYAEAFF

D: TRBD1
J: TRBJ1-2
V: TRBV6-5
length: 16
size: -
DNA: TGTGCCAGCAGTTACCGTCAGACAGGGGTTCACTATGGCTACACCTTC
CDR3: CASSYRQTGVHYGYTF

D: -
J: TRBJ1-2
V: TRBV20-1
length: 14
size: many
DNA: TGCAGTGCTAGAGTCCCTGGGCCTGGGGTTGGCTACACCTTC
CDR3: CSARVPGPGVGYTF

D: -
J: TRBJ1-2
V: TRBV12-3/TRBV12-4
length: 11
size: -
DNA: TGTGCCAGCAGTTTATACTCTGGCTACACCTTC
CDR3: CASSLYSGYTF

D: -
J: TRBJ2-5
V: TRBV29-1
length: 12
size: -
DNA: TGCAGCGTTGATCGGCTACAAGAGACCCAGTACTTC
CDR3: CSVDRLQETQYF

D: TRBD1
J: TRBJ2-2
V: TRBV7-2
length: 17
size: many
DNA: TGTGCCAGCAGCTTTACAGGGGGCAGTGGTGGCACCGGGGAGCTGTTTTTT
CDR3: CASSFTGGSGGTGELFF

D: -
J: TRBJ2-3
V: TRBV20-1
length: 11
size: -
DNA: TGCAGTGCTAATGCGGCGGATACGCAGTATTTT
CDR3: CSANAADTQYF

D: -
J: TRBJ2-2
V: TRBV29-1
length: 16
size: many
DNA: TGCAGCGCCACCACCCTTGGGGGGAGAGGTACCGGGGAGCTGTTTTTT
CDR3: CSATTLGGRGTGELFF

D: -
J: TRBJ2-3
V: TRBV5-1
length: 14
size: few
DNA: TGCGCCAGCAGCCCCTCTTGGGGGGAAGATACGCAGTATTTT
CDR3: CASSPSWGEDTQYF

D: -
J: TRBJ2-7
V: TRBV28
length: 14
size: -
DNA: TGTGCCAGCAGTTTCGGGCAGGACTCCTACGAGCAGTACTTC
CDR3: CASSFGQDSYEQYF

D: -
J: TRBJ2-7
V: TRBV5-1
length: 18
size: many
DNA: TGCGCCAGCAGCTTGGGGTCTAGGGGCCCAACAACCTCCTACGAGCAGTACTTC
CDR3: CASSLGSRGPTTSYEQYF

D: -
J: TRBJ1-1
V: TRBV9
length: 14
size: many
DNA: TGTGCCAGCAGCGTGGGCGGAAGAGACACTGAAGCTTTCTTT
CDR3: CASSVGGRDTEAFF

D: -
J: TRBJ1-6
V: TRBV28
length: 12
size: many
DNA: TGTGCCAGCAGTGCCGATAATTCACCCCTCCACTTT
CDR3: CASSADNSPLHF

D: TRBD1
J: TRBJ2-3
V: TRBV7-2
length: 14
size: many
DNA: TGTGCCAGCAGCCGGGGACAGGGCACAGATACGCAGTATTTT
CDR3: CASSRGQGTDTQYF

D: -
J: TRBJ2-7
V: TRBV6-5
length: 15
size: -
DNA: TGTGCCAGCGGACAGGGGGGCCTAGCGGGGTACGAGCAGTACTTC
CDR3: CASGQGGLAGYEQYF

D: -
J: TRBJ2-7
V: TRBV28
length: 11
size: few
DNA: TGTGCCAGCAGTCTTCAATACGAGCAGTACTTC
CDR3: CASSLQYEQYF

D: TRBD2
J: TRBJ2-3
V: TRBV6-5
length: 17
size: -
DNA: TGTGCCAGCAGTTACTCCGCGACTAGCGGGAGGGCCGGTGCGCAGTATTTT
CDR3: CASSYSATSGRAGAQYF

D: TRBD1
J: TRBJ2-5
V: TRBV18
length: 16
size: many
DNA: TGTGCCAGCTCACTCCTCCCCAGGGGGCAACAAGAGACCCAGTACTTC
CDR3: CASSLLPRGQQETQYF

D: -
J: TRBJ1-6
V: TRBV7-3
length: 15
size: many
DNA: TGTGCCAGCAGCTTAACATCTGGGGGGGTTTCACCCCTCCACTTT
CDR3: CASSLTSGGVSPLHF

D: -
J: TRBJ1-1
V: TRBV29-1
length: 15
size: -
DNA: TGCAGCGTTGAAGGTATTCCACAGGACGAGAGGGGAGCTTTCTTT
CDR3: CSVEGIPQDERGAFF

D: -
J: TRBJ2-2
V: TRBV6-2/TRBV6-3
length: 13
size: many
DNA: TGTGCCAGCGGCGCGGTGAACACCGGGGAGCTGTTTTTT
CDR3: CASGAVNTGELFF

D: -
J: TRBJ2-1
V: TRBV29-1
length: 15
size: few
DNA: TGCAGCGTTGCGTTGTCGGCGGGATCCTACAATGAGCAGTTCTTC
CDR3: CSVALSAGSYNEQFF

D: -
J: TRBJ1-1
V: TRBV28
length: 16
size: few
DNA: TGTGCCAGCAGTTTATTGGGGAGGGGGATGAACACTGAAGCTTTCTTT
CDR3: CASSLLGRGMNTEAFF

D: -
J: TRBJ1-1
V: TRBV4-3
length: 14
size: many
DNA: TGCGCCAGCAGCCAAGAACCCGGGAACACTGAAGCTTTCTTT
CDR3: CASSQEPGNTEAFF

D: TRBD2
J: TRBJ2-7
V: TRBV18
length: 15
size: many
DNA: TGTGCCAGCTCACCACGGACTAGCGGGAGGTACGAGCAGTACTTC
CDR3: CASSPRTSGRYEQYF

D: -
J: TRBJ2-7
V: TRBV29-1
length: 15
size: many
DNA: TGCAGCGTTGAATTCATGCATGGCCCGGGGAGCGAGCAGTACTTC
CDR3: CSVEFMHGPGSEQYF

D: -
J: TRBJ1-1
V: TRBV28
length: 12
size: many
DNA: TGTGCCAGCAGCATAGTGAACACTGAAGCTTTCTTT
CDR3: CASSIVNTEAFF

D: -
J: TRBJ1-1
V: TRBV27
length: 13
size: many
DNA: TGTGCCAGCAGTTTAGTGGGGAACACTGAAGCTTTCTTT
CDR3: CASSLVGNTEAFF

D: TRBD2
J: TRBJ2-1
V: TRBV7-2
length: 14
size: -
DNA: TGTGCCAGCAGAGGCTTCCGGCGGGAGGGCGGAGAGTTCTTC
CDR3: CASRGFRREGGEFF

D: -
J: TRBJ2-7
V: TRBV9
length: 14
size: few
DNA: TGTGCCAGCAGCGTAGAGCCGGGGTCCTACGAGCAGTACTTC
CDR3: CASSVEPGSYEQYF

D: TRBD2
J: TRBJ2-1
V: TRBV3-1
length: 19
size: -
DNA: TGTGCCAGCAGCCAAGATGGGCTAGCGGGAGGGCTGAGGTACAATGAGCAGTTCTTC
CDR3: CASSQDGLAGGLRYNEQFF

D: TRBD1
J: TRBJ2-7
V: TRBV7-9
length: 15
size: -
DNA: TGTGCCAGCAGCCCCATAGACAGGGTTCCAAACGAGCAGTACTTC
CDR3: CASSPIDRVPNEQYF

D: TRBD1
J: TRBJ2-7
V: TRBV6-2/TRBV6-3
length: 14
size: -
DNA: TGTGCCAGCAGTTACCCAGGACAGGGTCAGGAGCAGTACTTC
CDR3: CASSYPGQGQEQYF

D: TRBD1
J: TRBJ1-6
V: TRBV20-1
length: 12
size: many
DNA: TGCAGTGCTAAAGCAGGGGGTCCACCCCTCCACTTT
CDR3: CSAKAGGPPLHF

D: -
J: TRBJ2-2
V: TRBV29-1
length: 15
size: many
DNA: TGCAGCGCGGGAGTTTCAGGAGGCGGCACCGGGGAGCTGTTTTTT
CDR3: CSAGVSGGGTGELFF

D: TRBD1
J: TRBJ2-7
V: TRBV6-6
length: 15
size: -
DNA: TGTGCCAGCAGTTACGCCGGACAGGGGATATACGAGCAGTACTTC
CDR3: CASSYAGQGIYEQYF